This T cell receptor beta chain comes out of a study of Ad26.COV2.S vaccination and SARS-CoV-2 variants. For the study at large: The trial was COV1001 and the donor's arm was Ad26.COV2.S. Donor got 5x10^10 or 1x10^11 viral particles of Ad26.COV2.S. Overall study results and limits: Recipients given vaccine exceeded placebo recipients in spike-specific TCR breadth. There was a possibility that the TCR breadth and depth analyses underestimated total T cell responses.

About this clone: The antigen is not known.

V was shortened by 3 bases and J by 8 bases, with 10 bases between the two germline ends. In germline, CDR1 is LNHNV, CDR2 YYDKDF (reference sequence). CDR3 length: 12 amino acids. Treatment denoted: around 19 received Ad26.COV2.S at low or high dose, single or two shots; several received placebo; per-sample allocation not given. Day 63 after the first injection of vaccine or placebo was the sampling time. The data were produced by immunoSEQ multiplex PCR, yet TCRdb's version contains in-frame clones alone and is incomplete. The table has about 680,000 clones, 80% to 90% seen once; the top ten hold around 1.5%.

The chain links TRBV15 to TRBJ1-2; no clear D gene. This receptor was obtained from a person aged 18-65 years who received the Ad26.COV2.S COVID-19 vaccine or a placebo. The sample here was peripheral blood, taken in a trial of Ad26.COV2.S vaccine versus placebo. The CDR3 coding sequence is TGTGCCACCAGCAGCTCGGGCTGGGGCTACACCTTC. It yields the protein CATSSSGWGYTF.